What follows are 14 T cell receptor beta chains derived from one specimen sequenced in a study of neurological immune-mediated disorders. TCRdb re-called the 5' RACE reads with MiXCR, one entry per CDR3 protein. Among 40,000 to 50,000 distinct CDR3 sequences listed, about 2% were seen once. The sequenced material came from PBMCs. These TCRs come from a woman in her forties with multiple sclerosis.

This clonotype was counted at least ten times. The J gene is TRBJ1-1, the V gene TRBV6-6, with no clear D. This CDR3 region has 13 residues. Germline assignment: CDR1 MNHNY and CDR2 SVGAGI (reference sequence). Deletions cut 4 bases from V and 6 bases from J, with 12 bases between. The CDR3 loop reads CASSFFLRSEAFF. As DNA, the CDR3 is TGTGCCAGCAGTTTTTTTCTCCGGTCTGAAGCTTTCTTT.

This clonotype was observed many times. The chain has TRBV29-1 and TRBJ2-3; possibly TRBD2 for D (6 bases). The CDR3 is made up of 15 amino acids. V lost 4 bases to trimming and J lost 4 bases, with 18 bases between them. Germline CDR1 SQVTM, CDR2 ANQGSEA. This chain's CDR3 is CSVARGRQGADTQYF. CDR3 DNA sequence: TGCAGCGTTGCTCGGGGGAGGCAGGGTGCAGATACGCAGTATTTT.

At least ten counts were recorded for this clonotype. The rearrangement links TRBV20-1 to TRBJ2-2, with D possibly matching TRBD2 (6 bases). CDR3 length: 14 residues. Germline CDR1 and CDR2: DFQATT and SNEGSKA (reference sequence). The V end was cut by 3 bases, the J end by 5 bases, with 13 bases between. Here the CDR3 reads CSARPRGWTGELFF. The CDR3, as DNA: TGCAGTGCTAGGCCTCGGGGGTGGACCGGGGAGCTGTTTTTT.

Ten or more counts support this clonotype. The rearrangement links TRBV5-1 to TRBJ2-2; perhaps TRBD1 as D (5 bases). CDR1 and CDR2 (germline): SGHRS, YFSETQ. CDR3 length: 15 amino acids. Trimming stripped 0 bases from V and 1 base from J, with 7 bases between. The CDR3 DNA sequence: TGCGCCAGCAGCTTGGGACAGATGAACACCGGGGAGCTGTTTTTT. Translating gives CASSLGQMNTGELFF. The full variable domain, with the rest looked up from reference TRBV5-1 and TRBJ2-2, is KAGVTQTPRYLIKTRGQQVTLSCSPISGHRSVSWYQQTPGQGLQFLFEYFSETQRNKGNFPGRFSGRQFSNSRSEMNVSTLELGDSALYLCASSLGQMNTGELFFGEGSRLTVL.

This clonotype was found many times. The rearrangement joins TRBV11-2 to TRBJ2-1; D is ambiguous. The CDR3 runs 13 residues. V shed 5 bases and J shed 8 bases, with 13 bases lying between them. The germline CDR1 and CDR2 sequences are SGHAT and FQNNGV. The chain's CDR3 is CASSQANGDEQFF. The CDR3 bases are TGTGCCAGCAGCCAAGCTAATGGGGATGAGCAGTTCTTC.

This clonotype was counted many times. This rearrangement joins TRBV5-1 to TRBJ2-3, with no clear D. Germline CDR1 and CDR2: SGHRS and YFSETQ. This CDR3 region has 12 residues. V was shortened by 0 bases and J by 6 bases, with 5 bases between the two germline ends. In DNA form, the CDR3 reads TGCGCCAGCAGCTTGGGGTACGATACGCAGTATTTT. Translating it yields CASSLGYDTQYF.

Sample share makes this clonotype medium-sized. The chain uses TRBV5-1 and TRBJ2-7, with 7 nucleotides matching TRBD1. Germline CDR1 SGHRS, CDR2 YFSETQ. J gave up 5 bases and V 4 bases, and 6 bases lay outside the gene matches. The CDR3 spans 13 residues. In DNA form, the CDR3 reads TGCGCCAGCAGCCCGACAGGGTTGGACGAGCAGTACTTC. This sequence encodes CASSPTGLDEQYF.

This clonotype was detected ten times or more. The chain combines TRBV5-1 with TRBJ2-3; 8 bases match TRBD1. Germline CDR1 and CDR2: SGHRS and YFSETQ. V dropped 5 bases and J dropped 0; count of bases not matched to a gene: 2. The CDR3 consists of 14 residues. CDR3 amino acids: CASSQGASTDTQYF. Here the CDR3 DNA reads TGCGCCAGCAGTCAGGGGGCTAGCACAGATACGCAGTATTTT.

This clonotype was recorded at least ten times. V is TRBV5-1 and J is TRBJ2-7; possibly TRBD2 for D (5 bases). CDR1 is SGHRS, CDR2 YFSETQ, per germline. Trimming pared 2 bases from V and 0 bases from J, leaving 12 bases between. The length of the CDR3 is 15 residues. The CDR3 loop reads CASSFGAEGSYEQYF. CDR3 sequence (DNA): TGCGCCAGCAGCTTCGGTGCAGAGGGCTCCTACGAGCAGTACTTC.

This clonotype came up many times. This chain connects TRBV5-1 to TRBJ2-5; 8 nucleotides match TRBD2. This CDR3 is built from 17 residues. V lost 4 bases and J lost 2; bases outside the gene matches: 13. Germline CDR1 reads SGHRS; CDR2 reads YFSETQ. The CDR3 DNA follows: TGCGCCAGCAGCCCCCTGCTCGCGGGGGGTAATCAAGAGACCCAGTACTTC. As protein: CASSPLLAGGNQETQYF.

This clonotype came up many times. The rearrangement links TRBV3-1 to TRBJ2-5, with a weak D call TRBD2 (5 bases). The ends were cut back, 0 bases at V and 2 bases at J, with 7 bases in the middle. CDR1 and CDR2 (germline): LGHDT, YNNKEL (reference sequence). The CDR3 totals 14 residues. In DNA, the CDR3 is TGTGCCAGCAGCCAAGAGTGGGAGCAAGAGACCCAGTACTTC. Residues: CASSQEWEQETQYF.

This clonotype was observed at least ten times. The CDR3 is CASSRYRGTNEKLFF. CDR3 bases: TGCGCCAGCAGTCGATACAGGGGTACTAATGAAAAACTGTTTTTT. The V call is TRBV5-1, the J call TRBJ1-4; TRBD1 agrees at 7 bases. Germline V gene lookup returns CDR1 SGHRS and CDR2 YFSETQ. The CDR3 length is 15 residues. V shed 5 bases and J 2 bases; nucleotides not matched to a gene: 6.

This clonotype showed up many times. The rearrangement uses TRBV5-1 and TRBJ1-1; unclear D gene. V lost 5 bases and J lost 0, with 14 bases in between. Per germline, CDR1 SGHRS and CDR2 YFSETQ. This CDR3 comprises 15 residues. The CDR3 DNA reads TGCGCCAGCAGAGTGGGTAGAACAATGAACACTGAAGCTTTCTTT. Its protein product is CASRVGRTMNTEAFF.

This clonotype was counted at least ten times. The chain has TRBV20-1 and TRBJ2-5, with D possibly called TRBD1 or TRBD2 (6 bases each). Per the germline V gene, CDR1 is DFQATT and CDR2 is SNEGSKA (reference sequence). This CDR3 has 12 residues. The V end lost 6 bases, the J end lost 4 bases, and 12 bases lay between the germline ends. The CDR3, as DNA: TGCAGTGCGGAAGGGGGGTTAGAGACCCAGTACTTC. Protein sequence: CSAEGGLETQYF.